A selection of T cell receptor beta chains follows, all from one sample in a study of Ad26.COV2.S vaccination and SARS-CoV-2 variants. The assay was immunoSEQ multiplex PCR, and TCRdb's table has in-frame clones only and misses some. The data hold roughly 350,000 clones, with around 86% observed a single time. Sequences were derived from peripheral blood, sampled in a trial of Ad26.COV2.S vaccine versus placebo. These receptors were taken from a person aged 18-65 years who received the Ad26.COV2.S COVID-19 vaccine or a placebo. The CDR3 runs from the conserved cysteine through the conserved F or W. A D gene is named only where the DNA matches it firmly. Not all rows give a size; the values are once, few, many and, for expanded clones, a class.

d_gene,abundance,v_gene,j_gene,CDR3nt,CDR3aa
TRBD1,.,TRBV5-1,TRBJ2-7,TGCGCCAGCAGCTTGGTAGGGACAGGATCCTACGAGCAGTACTTC,CASSLVGTGSYEQYF
.,.,TRBV7-9,TRBJ2-1,TGTGCCAGCAGTTCTGAGGAGGGGATTCATGGTGAGCAGTTCTTC,CASSSEEGIHGEQFF
.,once,TRBV11-3,TRBJ1-1,TGTGCCAGCAGCTTAGGGCCTGCACCGGGCACTGAAGCTTTCTTT,CASSLGPAPGTEAFF
.,once,TRBV2,TRBJ2-1,TGTGCCAGCAGTGAAGCGGGGTCTTACAATGAGCAGTTCTTC,CASSEAGSYNEQFF
.,.,TRBV7-6,TRBJ1-4,TGTGCCAGCAGCTTGCAGGGAGTTAAGGGGGAAAAACTGTTTTTT,CASSLQGVKGEKLFF
.,.,TRBV9,TRBJ1-2,TGTGCCAGCAGCGTCGACAGTTTTTATGGCTACACCTTC,CASSVDSFYGYTF
.,.,TRBV7-2,TRBJ1-1,TGTGCCAGCAGCTTAGTCGCGCAGAACACTGAAGCTTTCTTT,CASSLVAQNTEAFF
.,few,TRBV6-5,TRBJ2-5,TGTGCCAGCGCCGTGAGCGGAAGCGGGGAGACCCAGTACTTC,CASAVSGSGETQYF
TRBD2,.,TRBV7-2,TRBJ2-7,TGTGCCAGCAGCTTATACCAGCGGGGGGGCCTTGACGAGCAGTACTTC,CASSLYQRGGLDEQYF
.,once,TRBV19,TRBJ1-6,TGTGCCAGTAGTATAGGCCAGCCGAATTCACCCCTCCACTTT,CASSIGQPNSPLHF
TRBD1,once,TRBV19,TRBJ1-3,TGTGCCAGTAGCGGACAGGGAGGTTCTGGAAACACCATATATTTT,CASSGQGGSGNTIYF
.,few,TRBV18,TRBJ1-3,TGTGCCAGCTCAGAAGGAGGGCTTAGCTCTGGAAACACCATATATTTT,CASSEGGLSSGNTIYF
.,.,TRBV4-2,TRBJ1-6,TGTGCCAGCAGCCGCCGGTCCCCCGGCACAGGTGGTAATTCACCCCTCCACTTT,CASSRRSPGTGGNSPLHF
.,.,TRBV3-1/TRBV3-2,TRBJ2-5,TGTGCCAGCAGCCGAAGCGGGTCCCAGTACTTC,CASSRSGSQYF
.,.,TRBV15,TRBJ2-2,TGTGCCACCAGCACCACCGGGGAGCTGTTTTTT,CATSTTGELFF
.,.,TRBV12-3/TRBV12-4,TRBJ2-1,TGTGCCAGCAGTACCGACCGTGAGCAGTTCTTC,CASSTDREQFF
TRBD2,few,TRBV5-4,TRBJ2-5,TGTGCCAGCAGCTCGGAGGGGCGGGGGGGCCTTGAGACCCAGTACTTC,CASSSEGRGGLETQYF
.,once,TRBV5-3,TRBJ1-2,TGTGCCAGAAGCCTCCATCGGTGGCTCTTTAACTATGGCTACACCTTC,CARSLHRWLFNYGYTF
.,.,TRBV19,TRBJ1-1,TGTGCCAGTAGTATATCTCGCAGGGGCACTGAAGCTTTCTTT,CASSISRRGTEAFF
.,.,TRBV24-1,TRBJ1-2,TGTGCCACCAGCAAGTCCGCTAACTATGGCTACACCTTC,CATSKSANYGYTF
.,once,TRBV30,TRBJ2-3,TGTGCCTGGAGTGTCCGACTACTTACTAGCACAGATACGCAGTATTTT,CAWSVRLLTSTDTQYF
TRBD1,.,TRBV30,TRBJ2-5,TGTGCCTGGAGTGTTTTCCAGGGGGCTTCAGAGACCCAGTACTTC,CAWSVFQGASETQYF
.,.,TRBV11-2,TRBJ2-2,TGTGCCAGCAGCCCCCGAACAGGGATTCCCGGGGAGCTGTTTTTT,CASSPRTGIPGELFF
.,once,TRBV18,TRBJ2-2,TGTGCCAGCTCACCACTAACCGGGGAGCTGTTTTTT,CASSPLTGELFF
.,.,TRBV19,TRBJ2-2,TGTGCCAGTATTTTTGGCGGGGAGCTGTTTTTT,CASIFGGELFF
TRBD1,.,TRBV10-3,TRBJ2-7,TGTGCCATAGGGACAGACCTCGAGCAGTACTTC,CAIGTDLEQYF
.,.,TRBV5-1,TRBJ2-2,TGCGCCAGCAGCTGGGAGGTTACCGGGGAGCTGTTTTTT,CASSWEVTGELFF
.,once,TRBV12-3/TRBV12-4,TRBJ1-5,TGTGCCAGCAGCGGACTTAGCAATCAGCCCCAGCATTTT,CASSGLSNQPQHF
TRBD1,.,TRBV11-2,TRBJ2-7,TGTGCCAGCAGCTTAGATGGACTGACAGGGAATGAGCAGTACTTC,CASSLDGLTGNEQYF
.,few,TRBV18,TRBJ2-7,TGTGCCAGCTCAACGAGATATGGCTACGAGCAGTACTTC,CASSTRYGYEQYF
TRBD1,.,TRBV11-1,TRBJ2-7,TGTGCCAGCAGCTCGGACAGGGAATACGAGCAGTACTTC,CASSSDREYEQYF
.,once,TRBV11-2,TRBJ1-1,TGTGCCAGCAGCCATACAATGGGGGGCTCGGACACTGAAGCTTTCTTT,CASSHTMGGSDTEAFF
TRBD1,.,TRBV2,TRBJ1-2,TGTGCCAGCTGGGACAGACCAGCTAACTATGGCTACACCTTC,CASWDRPANYGYTF
TRBD1,.,TRBV5-1,TRBJ2-3,TGCGCCAGCAGCAGAGGGGGCCCCACAGATACGCAGTATTTT,CASSRGGPTDTQYF
.,.,TRBV19,TRBJ2-7,TGTGCCAGTAGTCCTAGGACAGACTACGAGCAGTACTTC,CASSPRTDYEQYF
TRBD1,.,TRBV2,TRBJ2-1,TGTGCCAGCCGAGGACAGGGTCACAATGAGCAGTTCTTC,CASRGQGHNEQFF
TRBD1,few,TRBV6-1,TRBJ1-3,TGTGCCAGCAGTGAAGCGCTCGACAGGGCGGTCAACACCATATATTTT,CASSEALDRAVNTIYF
TRBD2,.,TRBV3-1/TRBV3-2,TRBJ2-7,TGTGCCAGCAGCCTGAGGACTAGCGGGGAGCAGTACTTC,CASSLRTSGEQYF
.,.,TRBV21-1,TRBJ1-3,TGTGCCAGCAGGGGGGGCATTTACACCATATATTTT,CASRGGIYTIYF
.,.,TRBV7-3,TRBJ2-1,TGTGCCAGCAGCTTAGGCGGGGAGAAATACAATGAGCAGTTCTTC,CASSLGGEKYNEQFF
.,.,TRBV19,TRBJ1-1,TGTGCCAGTACCCTACGACCCATTGACACTGAAGCTTTCTTT,CASTLRPIDTEAFF
TRBD2,.,TRBV29-1,TRBJ2-7,TGCAGCGTCGGGGAGGGGTCCTACGAGCAGTACTTC,CSVGEGSYEQYF
.,.,TRBV7-6,TRBJ2-3,TGTGCCAGCAGCTTAGCCGGACCGATCACAGATACGCAGTATTTT,CASSLAGPITDTQYF
TRBD1,.,TRBV6-6,TRBJ2-7,TGTGCCAGCAGTTGGACAGGTGATGAGCAGTACTTC,CASSWTGDEQYF
.,.,TRBV6-5,TRBJ2-7,TGTGCCAGCAGTCCTGGCGCACCCTACGAGCAGTACTTC,CASSPGAPYEQYF
.,.,TRBV5-1,TRBJ2-7,TGCGCCAGCAGCCCCAGCGGGCCCTACGAGCAGTACTTC,CASSPSGPYEQYF
.,.,TRBV7-2,TRBJ2-2,TGTGCCAGCAGCCCCCGTGTAGGGTGGGCTACCGGGGAGCTGTTTTTT,CASSPRVGWATGELFF
.,.,TRBV15,TRBJ1-1,TGTGCCACCAGGGGCACACTGGGCACTGAAGCTTTCTTT,CATRGTLGTEAFF
.,.,TRBV3-1/TRBV3-2,TRBJ2-7,TGTGCCAGCAGAAAACAGGGAGGTAATGACGAGCAGTACTTC,CASRKQGGNDEQYF
TRBD1,.,TRBV7-2,TRBJ1-1,TGTGCCAGCAGCTTAGGCCCAGGGGGCACTGAAGCTTTCTTT,CASSLGPGGTEAFF
.,.,TRBV7-2,TRBJ2-2,TGTGCCAGCAGCTTACAAGGGACCCGGAATTCGGGGGAGCTGTTTTTT,CASSLQGTRNSGELFF
.,.,TRBV6-5,TRBJ2-5,TGTGCCAGCAGGTCAGGGGCCGTAGAGACCCAGTACTTC,CASRSGAVETQYF
TRBD1,.,TRBV7-8,TRBJ2-7,TGTGCCAGCAGCTACCCGCGGACAGGGACCACATTATCCTACGAGCAGTACTTC,CASSYPRTGTTLSYEQYF
TRBD1,.,TRBV4-3,TRBJ1-6,TGCGCCAGCAGCCAAGGCCAGGGGGAGGGTTCACCCCTCCACTTT,CASSQGQGEGSPLHF